The present T cell receptor (beta chain) was sequenced within a study of blood T cell repertoires in COVID-19. Only in-frame clones appear in the TCRdb table, and some are missing; sequencing was by immunoSEQ multiplex PCR. This table has under 250,000 clones, about four fifths appearing once. The source is a man in his sixties who had recovered from COVID-19. The sample taken for sequencing was PBMCs or T cells enriched from blood (not recorded which).

The CDR3 bases are TGTGCCAGCAGGCAGGGATCGAGCAATCAGCCCCAGCATTTT. Residues: CASRQGSSNQPQHF. The chain joins TRBV2 to TRBJ1-5, with a tentative D call TRBD1 (5 bases). V dropped 6 bases and J dropped 1 base, with 10 bases sitting between them. Germline CDR1 is SNHLY and CDR2 is FYNNEI. There are 14 residues in the CDR3.